The entry that follows covers one TCR beta chain sequence. The antigen remains undetermined. Data came from immunoSEQ multiplex PCR; TCRdb stores just in-frame clones and leaves some out. The data contain about 120,000 clones, roughly 87% of them singletons. These data are taken from a study of T cell responses to AZD1222 COVID-19 vaccine. Study-wide points: Females outnumbered males among donors, who were mostly white British; clonal diversity was possibly underestimated. Vaccine-related CD4 TCRs covered spike, predominating at 160-218 and 743-854.

The material sequenced was peripheral blood, taken on day 0 of AZD1222 vaccination. This receptor was taken from an adult in good health.

Here the CDR3 DNA reads TGCAGCGTTGCTGGGATCATGAACACTGAAGCTTTCTTT. This translates into CSVAGIMNTEAFF. The rearrangement links TRBV29-1 to TRBJ1-1; D is unresolved. V lost 4 bases to trimming and J lost 0 bases, with 9 bases between them. Germline V gives CDR1 SQVTM, CDR2 ANQGSEA. The CDR3 runs 13 residues. Complete variable domain (other parts from reference TRBV29-1 and TRBJ1-1): SAVISQKPSRDICQRGTSLTIQCQVDSQVTMMFWYRQQPGQSLTLIATANQGSEATYESGFVIDKFPISRPNLTFSTLTVSNMSPEDSSIYLCSVAGIMNTEAFFGQGTRLTVV.